Listed here are 23 T cell receptor beta chains from one sample, sequenced in a study of cytomegalovirus exposure and HLA in healthy donors listed by TCRdb under 2017. The protocol used for the library was the immunoSEQ multiplex PCR assay. For the multiplex PCR, a mixture combining 60 forward primers for TCR Vbeta segments and 13 reverse primers for TCR Jbeta segments was used. In TCRdb, the immuneACCESS table is reduced to in-frame sequences with V and J assigned. These tables do not hold every clone; where another copy was compared, an unresolved V gene accounts for under half, and the others remain unexplained. This sample lists about 190,000 clones; almost 80% were detected once. Around 1.6% of the sample rests with the top ten. Sequenced: PBMCs. The receptors originated from a woman aged 18-29 years in good health and CMV-seronegative.

The rearrangement joins TRBV29-1 to TRBJ2-5, with TRBD2 matching 7 bases. The CDR3 sequence is 14 residues long. V lost 2 bases to trimming and J lost 1 base; unmatched junction nucleotides: 4. Per germline, CDR1 SQVTM and CDR2 ANQGSEA. The CDR3 DNA sequence: TGCAGCGTTGAACCGACTAGCAGCCAAGAGACCCAGTACTTC. Its protein product is CSVEPTSSQETQYF. The whole variable domain, filled in from reference TRBV29-1 and TRBJ2-5, reads SAVISQKPSRDICQRGTSLTIQCQVDSQVTMMFWYRQQPGQSLTLIATANQGSEATYESGFVIDKFPISRPNLTFSTLTVSNMSPEDSSIYLCSVEPTSSQETQYFGPGTRLLVL.

The V and J genes are TRBV6-5 and TRBJ1-2, with D maybe TRBD1 (5 bases). With 3 bases removed from V and 5 bases from J, the gap between germline ends came to 10 bases. The CDR3 has 13 amino acids. The germline V gene has CDR1 MNHEY and CDR2 SVGAGI. This CDR3 reads CASSYSQGYGYTF. The CDR3 DNA follows: TGTGCCAGCAGTTATTCGCAGGGTTATGGCTACACCTTC.

This chain joins TRBV15 and TRBJ2-1, with D possibly being TRBD1 (6 bases). Trimming took off 0 bases at V and 6 bases at J, with 12 bases between the two ends. CDR3 length equals 15 residues. The germline CDR1 and CDR2 sequences are LNHNV and YYDKDF (reference sequence). CDR3 amino acids: CATSREGTGRNEQFF. CDR3 in DNA: TGTGCCACCAGCAGAGAAGGAACAGGGCGCAATGAGCAGTTCTTC.

In its sample, this clone was seen a few times. V is TRBV28 and J is TRBJ2-1, with TRBD2 matching over 9 bases. The CDR3 is 15 residues long. V lost 4 bases, J lost 2 bases, and 3 bases stayed unmatched. Germline V gene lookup returns CDR1 MDHEN and CDR2 SYDVKM. CDR3 DNA sequence: TGTGCCAGCAGTTCAGCGGGGGGCACCTACAATGAGCAGTTCTTC. As protein: CASSSAGGTYNEQFF.

The CDR3 bases are TGTGCCAGCAGTTCTCCCGGACTAGCGGTAACCTACGAGCAGTACTTC. Its protein product is CASSSPGLAVTYEQYF. The chain carries TRBV28 and TRBJ2-7; TRBD2 agrees at 10 bases. The CDR3 spans 16 residues. The V segment lost 4 bases and the J segment 2 bases; nucleotides outside the gene matches: 8. Germline values: CDR1 MDHEN, CDR2 SYDVKM. Full variable domain (outside the CDR3, taken from reference TRBV28 and TRBJ2-7): DVKVTQSSRYLVKRTGEKVFLECVQDMDHENMFWYRQDPGLGLRLIYFSYDVKMKEKGDIPEGYSVSREKKERFSLILESASTNQTSMYLCASSSPGLAVTYEQYFGPGTRLTVT.

This chain uses TRBV9 with TRBJ2-5; 10 bases agree with TRBD1. The CDR3 covers 14 residues. Germline trimming cut 3 bases from V and 5 bases from J; bases unmatched to any gene: 4. Germline loops: CDR1 SGDLS, CDR2 YYNGEE. CDR3 sequence reads: CASSAGQGRETQYF. For the CDR3, the DNA is TGTGCCAGCAGCGCGGGACAGGGGAGGGAGACCCAGTACTTC. The variable domain in full, with the rest retrieved from reference TRBV9 and TRBJ2-5, is DSGVTQTPKHLITATGQRVTLRCSPRSGDLSVYWYQQSLDQGLQFLIQYYNGEERAKGNILERFSAQQFPDLHSELNLSSLELGDSALYFCASSAGQGRETQYFGPGTRLLVL.

The chain combines TRBV9 with TRBJ1-1; 8 nucleotides match TRBD1. The CDR3 length is 13 residues. Germline CDR1 reads SGDLS; CDR2 reads YYNGEE. The trim removed 6 bases at V and 1 base at J, leaving 2 bases unmatched. The CDR3 loop is CASKGQGNTEAFF. The DNA of the CDR3 is TGTGCCAGCAAAGGACAGGGGAACACTGAAGCTTTCTTT.

V and J are TRBV30 and TRBJ2-5; TRBD2 matches 9 bases. The CDR3 consists of 18 residues. Germline V gives CDR1 GTSNPN, CDR2 SVGIG (reference sequence). V was pared by 0 bases and J by 2 bases, with 13 bases of the junction left unmatched. Here the CDR3 reads CAWSVQGASGVRQETQYF. CDR3 in DNA: TGTGCCTGGAGTGTACAGGGAGCTAGCGGGGTAAGACAAGAGACCCAGTACTTC.

The gene calls are TRBV19 and TRBJ2-1; TRBD2 might be the D (7 bases). V was trimmed by 7 bases and J by 5 bases, leaving 30 bases between them. CDR1 is LNHDA, CDR2 SQIVND, per germline (reference sequence). CDR3 size: 19 residues. The DNA of the CDR3 is TGTGCCAGTACCGTGGAGGGGGGAGGGCCCGGTTTATACAACAATGAGCAGTTCTTC. As protein: CASTVEGGGPGLYNNEQFF. The variable domain in full, completed from reference TRBV19 and TRBJ2-1, reads DGGITQSPKYLFRKEGQNVTLSCEQNLNHDAMYWYRQDPGQGLRLIYYSQIVNDFQKGDIAEGYSVSREKKESFPLTVTSAQKNPTAFYLCASTVEGGGPGLYNNEQFFGPGTRLTVL.

This sequence joins TRBV28 and TRBJ2-7; possible D gene TRBD1, 6 bases. Trimming removed 7 bases from V and 2 bases from J, with 15 bases in between. The CDR3 extends over 14 amino acids. From germline, CDR1 is MDHEN and CDR2 SYDVKM. The CDR3, as DNA: TGTGCCAGCACCCAAGGGGGTTCCCCCTACGAGCAGTACTTC. Protein product: CASTQGGSPYEQYF.

The rearrangement joins TRBV6-5 to TRBJ1-5; the D is unclear. The V end lost 5 bases, the J end lost 5 bases, and 7 bases lay between the germline ends. The CDR3 consists of 12 residues. CDR1 and CDR2 from the germline V gene are MNHEY and SVGAGI. The CDR3 spells CASSQADQPQHF. As DNA, the CDR3 is TGTGCCAGCAGTCAGGCCGATCAGCCCCAGCATTTT.

The chain joins TRBV5-4 to TRBJ2-2; possibly TRBD2 for D (6 bases). This CDR3 is built from 16 residues. Germline loops: CDR1 SGHNT, CDR2 YYREEE (reference sequence). Trimming pared 0 bases from V and 6 bases from J, leaving 15 bases between. The DNA of the CDR3 is TGTGCCAGCAGCTTGGAGTTACGGCCTAGCGCCGGGGAGCTGTTTTTT. Translation gives CASSLELRPSAGELFF.

Here the CDR3 reads CASSETGLAGRWQETQYF. DNA of the CDR3: TGTGCCAGCAGCGAAACGGGACTAGCGGGAAGGTGGCAAGAGACCCAGTACTTC. The V and J genes are TRBV9 and TRBJ2-5, with 13 bases that match TRBD2. CDR1 is SGDLS and CDR2 is YYNGEE in the germline V gene. The ends lost 3 bases at V and 2 bases at J; junction bases unmatched: 10. The CDR3 sequence is 18 residues long.

This clone showed up just once. The chain joins TRBV4-1 to TRBJ1-1; D remains ambiguous. The CDR3 totals 16 residues. Germline CDR1 reads MGHRA; CDR2 reads YSYEKL. The ends were cut back, 0 bases at V and 5 bases at J, with 16 bases in the middle. CDR3 sequence: CASSQEGGSLGTEAFF. Here the CDR3 DNA reads TGCGCCAGCAGCCAAGAAGGAGGATCCCTGGGTACTGAAGCTTTCTTT.

V usage is TRBV21-1 and J usage is TRBJ2-3; TRBD2, the table's D call, was not compared with the DNA. TRBV21-1 is noted as a pseudogene. The CDR3 runs to 15 residues. Here the CDR3 DNA reads TGTGCCAGCAGCTTTCCTTCCGGGTTCACAGATACGCAGTATTTT. As protein: CASSFPSGFTDTQYF.

J is TRBJ2-1 and V is TRBV11-2, with D tentatively TRBD1 (5 bases). The V gene lost 0 bases and the J gene lost 7 bases, with 19 bases spanning the gap. The germline gives CDR1 SGHAT, CDR2 FQNNGV. This CDR3 comprises 17 residues. CDR3 in DNA: TGTGCCAGCAGCTTAGATCGGGTGGGCCTCAGGGCAAATGAGCAGTTCTTC. This gives the protein CASSLDRVGLRANEQFF.

The gene calls are TRBV10-3 and TRBJ1-1; 7 bases map to TRBD1. After removal of 6 bases from V and 3 bases from J, the junction contained 4 bases not matched to a gene. Germline lookup yields CDR1 ENHRY and CDR2 SYGVKD. The CDR3 runs 13 residues. The CDR3 reads CAIRHTGDTEAFF. CDR3 coding DNA: TGTGCCATCAGACACACAGGGGACACTGAAGCTTTCTTT.

V and J are TRBV28 and TRBJ2-5; 8 positions agree with TRBD1. Germline loops: CDR1 MDHEN, CDR2 SYDVKM. The length of the CDR3 is 14 residues. Germline trimming cut 5 bases from V and 5 bases from J; bases unmatched to any gene: 7. The CDR3 protein is CASSGQGGAETQYF. DNA of the CDR3: TGTGCCAGCAGTGGACAGGGAGGTGCGGAGACCCAGTACTTC. Looking up the rest from reference TRBV28 and TRBJ2-5 gives the full variable domain: DVKVTQSSRYLVKRTGEKVFLECVQDMDHENMFWYRQDPGLGLRLIYFSYDVKMKEKGDIPEGYSVSREKKERFSLILESASTNQTSMYLCASSGQGGAETQYFGPGTRLLVL.

The chain carries TRBV6-1 and TRBJ2-5; a weak D match, TRBD1 (6 bases). This CDR3 spans 13 amino acids. Per germline, CDR1 MNHNS and CDR2 SASEGT. Trimming removed 7 bases at V and 1 base at J, with 10 bases between. CDR3 loop: CASTRTAQETQYF. The CDR3 bases are TGTGCCAGCACGAGGACAGCCCAAGAGACCCAGTACTTC.

This chain links TRBV7-2 with TRBJ1-1, with TRBD1 matching over 9 bases. Germline lookup yields CDR1 SGHTA and CDR2 FQGNSA. The trim removed 5 bases at V and 6 bases at J, leaving 4 bases unmatched. The CDR3 extends over 13 amino acids. The CDR3 sequence: CASSGDRASEAFF. As DNA, the CDR3 is TGTGCCAGCAGCGGGGACAGGGCATCTGAAGCTTTCTTT.

The CDR3 coding sequence is TGTGCTTGGGACGGCGGGGGGGCTGAAGAGACCCAGTACTTC. Protein sequence: CAWDGGGAEETQYF. This sequence joins TRBV2 and TRBJ2-5; TRBD2 matches 9 bases. Per germline, CDR1 SNHLY and CDR2 FYNNEI. The CDR3 sequence is 14 residues long.

There are a few counts of this clone. The gene calls are TRBV28 and TRBJ1-1; D is uncertain. This CDR3 has 14 amino acids. Trimming took off 5 bases at V and 1 base at J, with 11 bases between the two ends. Germline V gives CDR1 MDHEN, CDR2 SYDVKM. The CDR3 here is CASSNPRRNTEAFF. The CDR3 coding sequence is TGTGCCAGCAGTAACCCGAGGAGGAACACTGAAGCTTTCTTT.

This clone was counted between two and nine times. For the CDR3, the DNA is TGTGCCAGCTCAATTGGGGGCGTACTCTCCTACGAGCAGTACTTC. Its protein is CASSIGGVLSYEQYF. The chain recombines TRBV18 with TRBJ2-7; possibly TRBD1 for D (6 bases). V was pared by 5 bases and J by 0 bases, with 14 bases between. Germline V gene sequence: CDR1 KGHSH, CDR2 LQKENI. The CDR3 runs to 15 residues. The full variable domain, in which reference TRBV18 and TRBJ2-7 provide the parts outside the CDR3, is NAGVMQNPRHLVRRRGQEARLRCSPMKGHSHVYWYRQLPEEGLKFMVYLQKENIIDESGMPKERFSAEFPKEGPSILRIQQVVRGDSAAYFCASSIGGVLSYEQYFGPGTRLTVT.